This T cell receptor (beta chain) came from a study of T cell changes during pregnancy in multiple sclerosis. The CDR3 extends over 16 amino acids. V lost 5 bases and J lost 7; bases outside the gene matches: 18. Germline assignment: CDR1 SGHKS and CDR2 YYEKEE (reference sequence). Produced via immunoSEQ multiplex PCR; TCRdb's table is partial and in-frame only. The table has some 110,000 clones, about 94% seen once; the top ten hold 1.5% to 1.9%. The sequence came from a female donor with multiple sclerosis, enrolled in a pregnancy study. The material sequenced was peripheral blood, taken in the third trimester of pregnancy. The chain joins TRBV5-5 to TRBJ2-7; 7 bases map to TRBD1. This CDR3 is CASSSTGVSVLGEQYF. The CDR3 DNA reads TGTGCCAGCAGTTCAACAGGGGTTTCAGTCCTAGGGGAGCAGTACTTC.